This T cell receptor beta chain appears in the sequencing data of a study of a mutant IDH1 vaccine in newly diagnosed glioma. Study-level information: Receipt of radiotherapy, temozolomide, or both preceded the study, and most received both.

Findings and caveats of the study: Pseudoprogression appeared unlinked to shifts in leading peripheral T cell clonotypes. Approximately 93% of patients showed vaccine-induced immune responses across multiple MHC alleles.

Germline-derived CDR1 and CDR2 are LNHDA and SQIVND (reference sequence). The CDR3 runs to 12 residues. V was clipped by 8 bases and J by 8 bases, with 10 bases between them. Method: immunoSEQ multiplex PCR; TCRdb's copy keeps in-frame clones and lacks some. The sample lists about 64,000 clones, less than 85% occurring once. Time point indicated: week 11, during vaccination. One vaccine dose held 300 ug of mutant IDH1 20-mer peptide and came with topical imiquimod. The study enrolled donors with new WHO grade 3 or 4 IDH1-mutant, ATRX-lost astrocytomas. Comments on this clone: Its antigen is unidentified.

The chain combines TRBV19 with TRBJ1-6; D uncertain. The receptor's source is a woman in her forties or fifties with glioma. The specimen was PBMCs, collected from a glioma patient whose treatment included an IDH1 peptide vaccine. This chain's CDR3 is CASGGRDSPLHF. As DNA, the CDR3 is TGTGCCAGTGGAGGAAGGGATTCACCCCTCCACTTT.